This TCR beta chain is drawn from a study of beta chain features in type 1 diabetes. Study results and limitations: Compared with healthy donors, patients appeared to share more similar naive, central memory and regulatory TCRB repertoires. Possibly, sequencing cDNA over-represented cells that had high TCR expression levels. Patients with type 1 diabetes carried fewer insertions and had more deletions at their VDJ junctions.

Points on this clone: The antigen remains unidentified.

Staining for CD45RO/CCR7/CD25/CD127/CD95/CD27 allowed sorting of CD4+ naive, central memory, regulatory and stem cell-like memory cells. The entirety of the isolated RNA underwent reverse transcription, so expressed TCRB transcripts were sequenced. Assay: immunoSEQ multiplex PCR; the TCRdb copy retains only in-frame clones and omits some. This sample carries 70,000 to 95,000 clones, roughly a third of them seen once, and the ten largest clones take around 0.5%. The CDR3 sequence is 14 residues long. Germline loops: CDR1 GTSNPN, CDR2 SVGIG (reference sequence). Trimming took 2 bases from V and 3 from J; bases not matched to a gene: 6.

The sequenced sample was stem cell memory CD4+ T cells from blood. This TCR was sampled from a woman in her late teens or twenties in good health. V usage is TRBV30 and J usage is TRBJ2-7; the match to TRBD2 covers 8 bases. CDR3 sequence (DNA): TGTGCCTGGAGTACGGGACTAGGAAGCTACGAGCAGTACTTC. It codes for CAWSTGLGSYEQYF. Drawing the rest from reference TRBV30 and TRBJ2-7, the complete variable domain is SQTIHQWPATLVQPVGSPLSLECTVEGTSNPNLYWYRQAAGRGLQLLFYSVGIGQISSEVPQNLSASRPQDRQFILSSKKLLLSDSGFYLCAWSTGLGSYEQYFGPGTRLTVT.